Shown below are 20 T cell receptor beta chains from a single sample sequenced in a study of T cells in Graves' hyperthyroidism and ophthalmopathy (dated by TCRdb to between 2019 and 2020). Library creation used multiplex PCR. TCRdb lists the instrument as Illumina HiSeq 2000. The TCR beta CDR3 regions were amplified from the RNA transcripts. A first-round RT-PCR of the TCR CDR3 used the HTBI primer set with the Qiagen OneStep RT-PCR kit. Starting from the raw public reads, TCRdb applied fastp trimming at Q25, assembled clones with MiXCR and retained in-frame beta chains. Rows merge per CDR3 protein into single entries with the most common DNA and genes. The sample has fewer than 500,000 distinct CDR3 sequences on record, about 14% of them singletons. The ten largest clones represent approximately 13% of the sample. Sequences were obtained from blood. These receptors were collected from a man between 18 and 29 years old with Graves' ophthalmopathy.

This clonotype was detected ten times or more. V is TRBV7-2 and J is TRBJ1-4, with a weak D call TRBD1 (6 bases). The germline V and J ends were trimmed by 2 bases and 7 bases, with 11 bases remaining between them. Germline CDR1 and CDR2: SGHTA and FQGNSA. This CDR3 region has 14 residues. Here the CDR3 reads CASSLWGLGEKLFF. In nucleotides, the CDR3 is TGTGCCAGCAGCTTATGGGGGCTAGGTGAAAAACTGTTTTTT.

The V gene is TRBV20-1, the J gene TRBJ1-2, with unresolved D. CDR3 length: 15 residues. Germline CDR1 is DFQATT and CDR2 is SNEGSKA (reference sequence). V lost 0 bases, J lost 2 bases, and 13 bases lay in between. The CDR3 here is CSARDRPSINYGYTF. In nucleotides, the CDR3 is TGCAGTGCTAGAGATCGTCCTTCTATCAACTATGGCTACACCTTC.

Here the CDR3 DNA reads TGTGCCAGCAGCCGACAGTTCAGTATGGATGAGCAGTTCTTC. Protein product: CASSRQFSMDEQFF. This chain joins TRBV13 and TRBJ2-1; D is perhaps TRBD1 (5 bases). Trimming cost V 5 bases and J 8 bases, with 16 bases left between them. CDR3 length equals 14 residues. Germline-derived CDR1 and CDR2 are PRHDT and FYEKMQ (reference sequence).

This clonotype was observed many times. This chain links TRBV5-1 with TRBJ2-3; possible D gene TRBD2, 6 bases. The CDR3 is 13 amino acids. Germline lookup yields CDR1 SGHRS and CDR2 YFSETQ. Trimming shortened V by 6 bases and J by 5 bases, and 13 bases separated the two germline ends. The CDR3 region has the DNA TGCGCCAGCACCGTTGGGGGAGGAGATACGCAGTATTTT. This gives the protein CASTVGGGDTQYF.

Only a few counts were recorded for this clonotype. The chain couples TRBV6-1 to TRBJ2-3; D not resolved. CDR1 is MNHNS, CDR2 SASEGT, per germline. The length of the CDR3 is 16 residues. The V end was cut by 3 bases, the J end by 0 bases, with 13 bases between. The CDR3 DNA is TGTGCCAGCAGTGACGGGCCTTACTCTAGCACAGATACGCAGTATTTT. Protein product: CASSDGPYSSTDTQYF.

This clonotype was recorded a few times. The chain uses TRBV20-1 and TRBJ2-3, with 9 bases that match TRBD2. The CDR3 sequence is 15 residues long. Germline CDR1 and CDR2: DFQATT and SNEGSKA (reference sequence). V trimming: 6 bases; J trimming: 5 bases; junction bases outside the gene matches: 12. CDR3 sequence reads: CSAPAAGGPGDTQYF. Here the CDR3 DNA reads TGCAGTGCCCCCGCCGCGGGAGGGCCTGGAGATACGCAGTATTTT.

The CDR3 region has the DNA TGTGCCAGCAGCTTGACTCACGGGGACGGCTACACCTTC. Encoded protein: CASSLTHGDGYTF. This chain uses TRBV11-2 with TRBJ1-2; TRBD1 might be the D (5 bases). V was shortened by 3 bases and J by 8 bases, with 13 bases between the two germline ends. Germline V gene data show CDR1 as SGHAT and CDR2 as FQNNGV. This CDR3 comprises 13 residues. Complete variable domain (other parts from reference TRBV11-2 and TRBJ1-2): EAGVAQSPRYKIIEKRQSVAFWCNPISGHATLYWYQQILGQGPKLLIQFQNNGVVDDSQLPKDRFSAERLKGVDSTLKIQPAKLEDSAVYLCASSLTHGDGYTFGSGTRLTVV.

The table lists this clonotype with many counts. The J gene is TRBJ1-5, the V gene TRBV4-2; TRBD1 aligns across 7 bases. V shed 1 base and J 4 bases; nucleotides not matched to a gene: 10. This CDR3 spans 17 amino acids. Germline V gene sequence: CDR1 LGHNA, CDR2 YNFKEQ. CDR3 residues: CASSQASVTGHNQPQHF. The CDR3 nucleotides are TGTGCCAGCAGCCAAGCCAGTGTGACAGGGCATAATCAGCCCCAGCATTTT.

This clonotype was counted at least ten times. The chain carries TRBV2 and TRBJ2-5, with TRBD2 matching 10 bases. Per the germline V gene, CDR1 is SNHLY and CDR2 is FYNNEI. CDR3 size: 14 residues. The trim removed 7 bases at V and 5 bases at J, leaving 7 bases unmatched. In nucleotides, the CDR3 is TGTGCCAGCACAAGCGGGAGGGCCCAGGAGACCCAGTACTTC. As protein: CASTSGRAQETQYF.

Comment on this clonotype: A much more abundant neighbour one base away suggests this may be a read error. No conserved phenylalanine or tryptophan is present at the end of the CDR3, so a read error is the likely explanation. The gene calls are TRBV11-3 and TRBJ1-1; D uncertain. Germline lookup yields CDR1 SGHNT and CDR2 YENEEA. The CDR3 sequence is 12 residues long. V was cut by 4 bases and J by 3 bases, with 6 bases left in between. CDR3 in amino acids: CASSSRDTEAFL. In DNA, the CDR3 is TGTGCCAGCAGCTCACGAGACACTGAAGCTTTCCTT.

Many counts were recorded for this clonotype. CDR3 loop: CASSTGPSTDTQYF. In DNA form, the CDR3 reads TGTGCCAGCAGTACAGGGCCTAGCACAGATACGCAGTATTTT. The J gene is TRBJ2-3, the V gene TRBV6-1; a weak D match, TRBD1 (6 bases). In germline, CDR1 is MNHNS, CDR2 SASEGT. The V and J ends lost 5 bases and 0 bases respectively, with 9 bases between them. The CDR3 is made up of 14 amino acids.

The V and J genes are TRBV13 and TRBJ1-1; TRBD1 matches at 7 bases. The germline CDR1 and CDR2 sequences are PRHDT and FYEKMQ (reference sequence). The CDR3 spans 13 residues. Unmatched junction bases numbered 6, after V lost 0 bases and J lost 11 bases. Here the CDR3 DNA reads TGTGCCAGCAGCTTAGGCGGTGACAGGGCCGCTTTCTTT. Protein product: CASSLGGDRAAFF. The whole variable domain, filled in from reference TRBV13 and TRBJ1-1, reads AAGVIQSPRHLIKEKRETATLKCYPIPRHDTVYWYQQGPGQDPQFLISFYEKMQSDKGSIPDRFSAQQFSDYHSELNMSSLELGDSALYFCASSLGGDRAAFFGQGTRLTVV.

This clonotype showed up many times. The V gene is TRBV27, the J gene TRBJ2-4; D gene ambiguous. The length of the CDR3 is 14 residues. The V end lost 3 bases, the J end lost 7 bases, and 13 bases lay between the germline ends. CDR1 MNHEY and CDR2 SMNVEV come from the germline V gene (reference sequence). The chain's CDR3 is CASSLVVGLNIQYF. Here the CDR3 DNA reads TGTGCCAGCAGTTTGGTGGTGGGTCTGAACATTCAGTACTTC.

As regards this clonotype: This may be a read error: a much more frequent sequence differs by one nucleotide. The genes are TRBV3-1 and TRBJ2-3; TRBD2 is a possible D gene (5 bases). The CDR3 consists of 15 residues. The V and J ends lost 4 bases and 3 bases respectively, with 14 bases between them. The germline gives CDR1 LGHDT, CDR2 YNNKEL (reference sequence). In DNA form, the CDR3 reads TGTGCCAGCAGCCCCGGGTTTGGCGGGACAGATACGCAGTATTTT. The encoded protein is CASSPGFGGTDTQYF.

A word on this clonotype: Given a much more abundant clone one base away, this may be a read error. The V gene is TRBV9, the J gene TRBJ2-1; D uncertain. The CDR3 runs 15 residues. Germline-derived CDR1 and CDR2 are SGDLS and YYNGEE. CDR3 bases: TGTGCCAGCAGCGTAGACGGAGAACCCTACAGTGAGCAGTTCTTC. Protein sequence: CASSVDGEPYSEQFF.

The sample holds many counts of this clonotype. CDR3 coding DNA: TGTGCCAGCAGCGGGGGACAGGACTATGGCTACACCTTC. Encoded protein: CASSGGQDYGYTF. The chain links TRBV6-1 to TRBJ1-2; 8 nucleotides align to TRBD1. The CDR3 extends over 13 amino acids. Trimming removed 6 bases from V and 3 bases from J; junction bases left unmatched: 3. Germline V gives CDR1 MNHNS, CDR2 SASEGT.

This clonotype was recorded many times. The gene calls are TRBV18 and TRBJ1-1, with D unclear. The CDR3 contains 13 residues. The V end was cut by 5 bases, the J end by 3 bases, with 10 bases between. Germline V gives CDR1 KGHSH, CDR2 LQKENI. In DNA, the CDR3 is TGTGCCAGCTCATCCGGGCCTGACACTGAAGCTTTCTTT. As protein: CASSSGPDTEAFF.

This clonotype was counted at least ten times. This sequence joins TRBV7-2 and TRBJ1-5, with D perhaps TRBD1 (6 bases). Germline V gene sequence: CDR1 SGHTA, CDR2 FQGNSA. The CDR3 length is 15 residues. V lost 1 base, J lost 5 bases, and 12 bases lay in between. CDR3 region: CASSLVDRTDQPQHF. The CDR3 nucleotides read TGTGCCAGCAGCTTAGTAGATCGGACAGATCAGCCCCAGCATTTT.

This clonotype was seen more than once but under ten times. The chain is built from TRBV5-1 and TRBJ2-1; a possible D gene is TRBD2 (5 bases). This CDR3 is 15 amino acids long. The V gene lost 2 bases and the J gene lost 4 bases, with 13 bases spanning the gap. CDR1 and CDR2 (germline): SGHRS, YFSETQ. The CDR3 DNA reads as TGCGCCAGCAGCTTATCGGGGAGCCCGTACAATGAGCAGTTCTTC. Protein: CASSLSGSPYNEQFF.

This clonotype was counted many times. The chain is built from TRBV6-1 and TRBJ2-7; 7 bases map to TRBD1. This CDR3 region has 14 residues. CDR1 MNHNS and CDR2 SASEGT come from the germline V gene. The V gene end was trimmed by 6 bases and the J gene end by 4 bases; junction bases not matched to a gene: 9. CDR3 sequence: CASSLQGVGYEQYF. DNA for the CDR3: TGTGCCAGCAGCCTCCAGGGGGTCGGGTACGAGCAGTACTTC.